The 2 T cell receptor beta chains in this list originate from one sample, sequenced in a study of cytomegalovirus exposure and HLA in healthy donors. The PCR was carried out with 60 Vbeta primers and 13 Jbeta primers. Profiling relied on immunoSEQ multiplex PCR, and the TCRdb table lists in-frame clones only, not all of them. The data contain 110,000 to 150,000 clones, around 75% of them singletons. Sequencing input: PBMCs. All receptors derive from a man aged 30-40 years in good health and CMV-seronegative.

The chain combines TRBV7-9 with TRBJ1-5; the D is unclear. Deletions cut 5 bases from V and 0 bases from J, with 8 bases between. This CDR3 region has 14 residues. The V gene's germline CDR1 is SEHNR and CDR2 FQNEAQ (reference sequence). The CDR3 DNA reads as TGTGCCAGCAGCCCTACGAATAGCAATCAGCCCCAGCATTTT. This gives the protein CASSPTNSNQPQHF.

This clone was found once. The chain carries TRBV5-1 and TRBJ1-1, with 7 positions matching TRBD1. Germline assignment: CDR1 SGHRS and CDR2 YFSETQ. V was pared by 2 bases and J by 4 bases, with 8 bases of the junction left unmatched. The CDR3 extends over 15 amino acids. The CDR3 DNA is TGCGCCAGCAGCTTTCGGGAGGGGGCGAGCACTGAAGCTTTCTTT. Protein sequence: CASSFREGASTEAFF.